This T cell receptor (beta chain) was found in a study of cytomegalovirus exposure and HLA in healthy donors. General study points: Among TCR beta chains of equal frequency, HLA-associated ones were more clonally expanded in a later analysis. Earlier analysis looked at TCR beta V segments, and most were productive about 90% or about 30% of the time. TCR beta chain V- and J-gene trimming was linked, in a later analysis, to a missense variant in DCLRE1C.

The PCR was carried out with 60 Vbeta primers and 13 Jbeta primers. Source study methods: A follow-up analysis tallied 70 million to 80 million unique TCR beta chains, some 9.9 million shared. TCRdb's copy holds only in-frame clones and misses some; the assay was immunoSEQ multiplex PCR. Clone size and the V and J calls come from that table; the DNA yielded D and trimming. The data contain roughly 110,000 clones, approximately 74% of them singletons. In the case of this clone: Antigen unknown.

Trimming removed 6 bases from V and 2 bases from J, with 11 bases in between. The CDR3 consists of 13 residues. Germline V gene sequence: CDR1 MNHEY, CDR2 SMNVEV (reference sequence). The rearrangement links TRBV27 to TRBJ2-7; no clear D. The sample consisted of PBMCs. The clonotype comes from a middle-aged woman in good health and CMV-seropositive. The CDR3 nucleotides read TGTGCCAGCAGCTCATGGGCAGCCTACGAGCAGTACTTC. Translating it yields CASSSWAAYEQYF.